This T cell receptor beta chain is from a study of cytomegalovirus exposure and HLA in healthy donors. Study-level information: An analysis done earlier identified about 120 million unique TCR beta sequences from about 179 million T cells. Study-level results: Analyzed later, association rates of TCRs varied across HLA loci, with DRB1 most and HLA-C fewest.

The PCR was carried out with 60 Vbeta primers and 13 Jbeta primers. TCRdb keeps only in-frame clones here, not all; method: immunoSEQ multiplex PCR. The table shows about 160,000 clones, with around four fifths occurring only once. As for this clone: Its antigen is not known.

This receptor was taken from a young man in good health and CMV-seronegative. Sequenced sample: PBMCs.

The CDR3 DNA sequence: TGTGCCAGCAGCCTAGCGGGAGGGCCCTTACCCGGCTCCTACGAGCAGTACTTC. This codes for CASSLAGGPLPGSYEQYF. This chain joins TRBV7-3 and TRBJ2-7; 12 nucleotides line up with TRBD2. CDR1 is SGHTA and CDR2 is FQGTGA in the germline V gene. V was pared by 5 bases and J by 0 bases, with 11 bases of the junction left unmatched. This CDR3 is 18 amino acids long.